The clone carrying this T cell receptor (beta chain) came up many times. Whenever a sample was processed, at least 7 million PBMCs were isolated. Per germline, CDR1 LGHNA and CDR2 YNFKEQ. This CDR3 is built from 11 residues. Trimming pared 1 base from V and 6 bases from J, leaving 1 base between. This sample was taken from a study of blood T cells in healthy people across ages. Turning to the study itself: The template switching approach captured approximately one barcoded beta molecule for every two T cells.

A sample-barcoded 5' primer and a J-beta primer mix were used in a second PCR of roughly 7 to 11 cycles. TCRdb analysed the 5' RACE reads with MiXCR anew, one entry per CDR3 protein. The data show about a million distinct CDR3 sequences, 35% to 45% seen once. The receptor's source is a young man in good health. V and J are TRBV4-2 and TRBJ2-1, with no clear D. The sample consisted of blood. DNA for the CDR3: TGTGCCAGCAGCCAAGTCAATGAGCAGTTCTTC. Translating it yields CASSQVNEQFF.